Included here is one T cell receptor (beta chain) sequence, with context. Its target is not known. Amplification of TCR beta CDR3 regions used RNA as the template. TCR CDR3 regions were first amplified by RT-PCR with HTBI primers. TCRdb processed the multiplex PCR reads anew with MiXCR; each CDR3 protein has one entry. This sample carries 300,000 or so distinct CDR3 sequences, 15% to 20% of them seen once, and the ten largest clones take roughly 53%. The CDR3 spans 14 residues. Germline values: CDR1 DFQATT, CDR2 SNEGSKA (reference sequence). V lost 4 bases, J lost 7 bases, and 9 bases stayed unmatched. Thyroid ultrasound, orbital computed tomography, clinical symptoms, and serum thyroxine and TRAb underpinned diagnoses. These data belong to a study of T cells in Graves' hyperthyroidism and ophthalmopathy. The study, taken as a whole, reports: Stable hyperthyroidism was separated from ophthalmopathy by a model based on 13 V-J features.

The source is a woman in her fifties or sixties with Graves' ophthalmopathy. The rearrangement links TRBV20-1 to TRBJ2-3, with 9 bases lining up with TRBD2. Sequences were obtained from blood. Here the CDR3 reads CSATPLAGHNTQYF. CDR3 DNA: TGCAGTGCTACCCCCCTAGCGGGGCACAATACGCAGTATTTT.